The 28 T cell receptor beta chains in this list originate from one sample, sequenced in a study of cytomegalovirus exposure and HLA in healthy donors. PCR primers comprised 60 Vbeta and 13 Jbeta primers. TCRdb's copy holds only in-frame clones and misses some; the assay was immunoSEQ multiplex PCR. The sample yields fewer than 150,000 clones, around 81% seen once. Sequencing was done on a sample of PBMCs. These receptors were collected from a man aged 40-49 years in good health and CMV-seropositive.

The V call is TRBV2, the J call TRBJ1-5; tentatively, D is TRBD1 (5 bases). CDR3 length: 15 amino acids. Germline loops: CDR1 SNHLY, CDR2 FYNNEI. Trimming cost V 3 bases and J 2 bases, with 11 bases left between them. The CDR3 region is CASSEWGRGNQPQHF. In nucleotides, the CDR3 is TGTGCCAGCAGTGAGTGGGGCCGGGGCAATCAGCCCCAGCATTTT.

A single count supports this clone. The chain is built from TRBV18 and TRBJ2-2, with unresolved D. Germline loops: CDR1 KGHSH, CDR2 LQKENI. Trimming removed 3 bases at V and 2 bases at J, with 7 bases between. The CDR3 is 14 amino acids. DNA of the CDR3: TGTGCCAGCTCACCCAACAGAAACACCGGGGAGCTGTTTTTT. As protein: CASSPNRNTGELFF. The variable domain in full, with the rest retrieved from reference TRBV18 and TRBJ2-2, is NAGVMQNPRHLVRRRGQEARLRCSPMKGHSHVYWYRQLPEEGLKFMVYLQKENIIDESGMPKERFSAEFPKEGPSILRIQQVVRGDSAAYFCASSPNRNTGELFFGEGSRLTVL.

This rearrangement joins TRBV27 to TRBJ2-7, with a tentative D call TRBD2 (5 bases). Germline loops: CDR1 MNHEY, CDR2 SMNVEV (reference sequence). Trimming pared 9 bases from V and 2 bases from J, leaving 14 bases between. This CDR3 has 13 residues. CDR3 bases: TGTGCCAGTGGAGTGGGAGTGCCCTACGAGCAGTACTTC. It translates to CASGVGVPYEQYF.

This rearrangement joins TRBV7-8 to TRBJ1-1; 7 nucleotides line up with TRBD1. CDR1 SGHVS and CDR2 FQNEAQ come from the germline V gene. The V gene end was trimmed by 1 base and the J gene end by 4 bases; junction bases not matched to a gene: 3. The CDR3 sequence is 14 residues long. The CDR3 DNA is TGTGCCAGCAGCTTAGGGTACAGGGGCACTGAAGCTTTCTTT. Encoded protein: CASSLGYRGTEAFF.

The V call is TRBV30, the J call TRBJ2-7, with TRBD2 identical over 8 bases. The CDR3 is made up of 15 amino acids. Germline CDR1 is GTSNPN and CDR2 is SVGIG (reference sequence). V lost 4 bases and J lost 5; bases outside the gene matches: 13. CDR3 nucleotide sequence: TGTGCCTGGACCGGCCGGGGGGGGCAGGGGAACGAGCAGTACTTC. Translating gives CAWTGRGGQGNEQYF.

CDR3 nucleotide sequence: TGTGCCAGTACCCCTCGGGGGGGGATTACTGGAAACACCATATATTTT. Translation: CASTPRGGITGNTIYF. This chain connects TRBV19 to TRBJ1-3, with a weak D call TRBD1 (5 bases). Germline V gene sequence: CDR1 LNHDA, CDR2 SQIVND (reference sequence). The CDR3 is made up of 16 amino acids. Deletions cut 7 bases from V and 2 bases from J, with 18 bases between.

This chain connects TRBV29-1 to TRBJ2-7; 7 nucleotides match TRBD1. The germline CDR1 and CDR2 sequences are SQVTM and ANQGSEA. The trim removed 4 bases at V and 3 bases at J, leaving 6 bases unmatched. CDR3 size: 13 residues. CDR3 coding DNA: TGCAGCGTTGCGTCTCGACAGGGCTACGAGCAGTACTTC. Translating it yields CSVASRQGYEQYF.

This chain connects TRBV27 to TRBJ1-2, with 9 bases aligning to TRBD1. The CDR3 is made up of 15 amino acids. Losses at the gene ends were 4 bases for V and 7 bases for J; bases not matched to a gene: 10. Germline lookup yields CDR1 MNHEY and CDR2 SMNVEV (reference sequence). CDR3 sequence reads: CASSSSYRGLGGYTF. For the CDR3, the DNA is TGTGCCAGCAGTTCAAGCTACAGGGGGCTAGGTGGCTACACCTTC.

The chain employs TRBV7-2 and TRBJ1-4; 7 positions match TRBD1. Germline CDR1 and CDR2: SGHTA and FQGNSA. CDR3 length: 15 amino acids. V lost 8 bases and J lost 3; bases outside the gene matches: 9. The CDR3 DNA sequence: TGTGCCAGCGGAAAGACAGGGTTCCCTAATGAAAAACTGTTTTTT. Translating gives CASGKTGFPNEKLFF.

This clone has more than one count but fewer than ten. The V call is TRBV5-1, the J call TRBJ1-1; perhaps TRBD1 as D (6 bases). CDR1 is SGHRS, CDR2 YFSETQ, per germline. The V gene lost 4 bases and the J gene lost 1 base, with 17 bases spanning the gap. The CDR3 runs to 16 residues. The CDR3 region is CASSPFGGARNTEAFF. Written as DNA, the CDR3 is TGCGCCAGCAGCCCCTTTGGGGGGGCGAGGAACACTGAAGCTTTCTTT.

V is TRBV11-2 and J is TRBJ2-1; D is perhaps TRBD2 (6 bases). CDR3 length: 14 amino acids. Between the trimmed V and J ends, which lost 5 bases and 7 bases, there was a span of 15 bases. Germline lookup yields CDR1 SGHAT and CDR2 FQNNGV. CDR3 protein: CASSRPLAGNEQFF. DNA for the CDR3: TGTGCCAGCAGCCGCCCCCTGGCGGGGAATGAGCAGTTCTTC.

V is TRBV18 and J is TRBJ1-4; 7 positions match TRBD1. V was pared by 2 bases and J by 2 bases, with 2 bases of the junction left unmatched. This CDR3 has 15 amino acids. Germline CDR1 and CDR2: KGHSH and LQKENI. The CDR3 protein is CASSPDRATNEKLFF. The CDR3 DNA reads as TGTGCCAGCTCACCAGACAGGGCCACTAATGAAAAACTGTTTTTT.

V and J are TRBV29-1 and TRBJ2-7; D is uncertain. The CDR3 runs to 13 residues. The germline V gene has CDR1 SQVTM and CDR2 ANQGSEA. Trimming left V 0 bases short and J 3 bases short, with 9 bases between. CDR3 sequence: CSVEDFTGYEQYF. The CDR3 nucleotides are TGCAGCGTTGAAGATTTCACGGGCTACGAGCAGTACTTC.

This chain uses TRBV5-1 with TRBJ2-7, with TRBD2 as a possible D gene (5 bases). Trimming took off 4 bases at V and 7 bases at J, with 18 bases between the two ends. The CDR3 sequence is 14 residues long. CDR1 and CDR2 from the germline V gene are SGHRS and YFSETQ. The CDR3 protein is CASSPGREMWEQYF. The CDR3 DNA reads as TGCGCCAGCAGCCCGGGGAGAGAGATGTGGGAGCAGTACTTC.

The rearrangement uses TRBV4-3 and TRBJ2-7; tentatively, D is TRBD1 (6 bases). V shed 3 bases and J shed 4 bases, with 13 bases lying between them. In germline, CDR1 is LGHNA, CDR2 YSLEER. This CDR3 has 14 residues. CDR3 nucleotide sequence: TGCGCCAGCAGCCAGGCGGCAGGGGCGTACGAGCAGTACTTC. Amino acid sequence: CASSQAAGAYEQYF.

The J gene is TRBJ1-1, the V gene TRBV19; maybe TRBD1 (5 bases). The V and J ends lost 1 base and 7 bases respectively, with 16 bases between them. CDR3 length: 15 residues. CDR1 is LNHDA, CDR2 SQIVND, per germline (reference sequence). CDR3 loop: CASSIGSGGVVEAFF. In nucleotides, the CDR3 is TGTGCCAGTAGTATAGGGTCTGGAGGGGTCGTTGAAGCTTTCTTT.

This clone came up once. The V gene is TRBV4-3, the J gene TRBJ1-1; perhaps TRBD1 as D (6 bases). The ends were cut back, 4 bases at V and 0 bases at J, with 9 bases in the middle. In germline, CDR1 is LGHNA, CDR2 YSLEER. The CDR3 is 14 residues long. The CDR3 sequence is CASSRTDMNTEAFF. The DNA of the CDR3 is TGCGCCAGCAGCCGGACAGACATGAACACTGAAGCTTTCTTT.

This clone was detected only once. This rearrangement joins TRBV5-1 to TRBJ1-2; D may be TRBD1 (5 bases). Per germline, CDR1 SGHRS and CDR2 YFSETQ. Trimming stripped 5 bases from V and 3 bases from J, with 14 bases between. CDR3 length: 14 amino acids. Here the CDR3 reads CASSWGGFDYGYTF. The CDR3 DNA reads TGCGCCAGCAGTTGGGGGGGGTTTGACTATGGCTACACCTTC. The full variable domain, its missing parts supplied by reference TRBV5-1 and TRBJ1-2, is KAGVTQTPRYLIKTRGQQVTLSCSPISGHRSVSWYQQTPGQGLQFLFEYFSETQRNKGNFPGRFSGRQFSNSRSEMNVSTLELGDSALYLCASSWGGFDYGYTFGSGTRLTVV.

The rearrangement joins TRBV25-1 to TRBJ1-4; TRBD1 is a possible D gene (5 bases). The CDR3 loop spans 17 amino acids. From germline, CDR1 is MGHDK and CDR2 SYGVNS. Between the trimmed V and J ends, which lost 3 bases and 0 bases, there was a span of 14 bases. CDR3 residues: CASSDHGHVATNEKLFF. The CDR3 DNA reads TGTGCCAGCAGTGACCATGGACACGTTGCAACTAATGAAAAACTGTTTTTT. Supplemented by reference TRBV25-1 and TRBJ1-4, the full variable domain reads EADIYQTPRYLVIGTGKKITLECSQTMGHDKMYWYQQDPGMELHLIHYSYGVNSTEKGDLSSESTVSRIRTEHFPLTLESARPSHTSQYLCASSDHGHVATNEKLFFGSGTQLSVL.

On this clone itself: The junction does not match germline at one end; this may be a read error. V and J are TRBV19 and TRBJ1-4; 9 bases map to TRBD1. CDR3 length equals 13 residues. Germline-derived CDR1 and CDR2 are LNHDA and SQIVND (reference sequence). CDR3 DNA sequence: TGTGCCAGTAGTGGGACAGGGCGAAATGAGGAGACTTTT. Amino acids: CASSGTGRNEETF.

V gene TRBV27 combines with J gene TRBJ2-1; 13 bases match TRBD2. The V segment lost 7 bases and the J segment 8 bases; nucleotides outside the gene matches: 14. This CDR3 region has 17 residues. Germline V gene sequence: CDR1 MNHEY, CDR2 SMNVEV (reference sequence). The CDR3 loop is CASILTGLAGPQDEQFF. The DNA for the CDR3 is TGTGCCAGCATCCTGACGGGACTAGCGGGACCCCAGGATGAGCAGTTCTTC.

V is TRBV6-5 and J is TRBJ2-1; tentatively, D is TRBD2 (7 bases). The V and J ends lost 2 bases and 2 bases respectively, with 10 bases between them. Germline V lookup: CDR1 MNHEY, CDR2 SVGAGI. The CDR3 contains 15 residues. This CDR3 reads CASSYGGGPYNEQFF. The CDR3 region has the DNA TGTGCCAGCAGTTACGGGGGGGGCCCCTACAATGAGCAGTTCTTC.

This clone appeared a single time. The chain has TRBV7-9 and TRBJ1-2; 9 nucleotides match TRBD1. There are 13 residues in the CDR3. The V segment lost 6 bases and the J segment 6 bases; nucleotides outside the gene matches: 5. CDR1 SEHNR and CDR2 FQNEAQ come from the germline V gene (reference sequence). DNA for the CDR3: TGTGCCAGCAGAAAGGGACAGGGAGATGGCTACACCTTC. This encodes CASRKGQGDGYTF.

CDR3 coding DNA: TGTGCCAGCAGCCTTACTCCTTCCTACGAGCAGTACTTC. Translated, it gives CASSLTPSYEQYF. The rearrangement links TRBV27 to TRBJ2-7; D is undetermined. Trimming shortened V by 6 bases and J by 1 base, and 10 bases separated the two germline ends. This CDR3 contains 13 residues. CDR1 and CDR2 (germline): MNHEY, SMNVEV (reference sequence).

The V and J genes are TRBV6-5 and TRBJ2-1; D might be TRBD1 (5 bases). Trimming took 7 bases from V and 5 from J, leaving 15 bases between them. Germline V gene data show CDR1 as MNHEY and CDR2 as SVGAGI. The CDR3 is 14 residues long. For the CDR3, the DNA is TGTGCCAGCAACCGCTTTGGGGCCAACAATGAGCAGTTCTTC. Residues: CASNRFGANNEQFF.

The chain is built from TRBV29-1 and TRBJ1-1; the match to TRBD1 covers 7 bases. The germline CDR1 and CDR2 sequences are SQVTM and ANQGSEA. V shed 2 bases and J 6 bases; nucleotides not matched to a gene: 9. The CDR3 is 14 amino acids. CDR3 sequence: CSVEHSGGGPEAFF. The CDR3 DNA is TGCAGCGTTGAACATTCGGGAGGGGGCCCTGAAGCTTTCTTT. The variable domain in full, with the rest retrieved from reference TRBV29-1 and TRBJ1-1, is SAVISQKPSRDICQRGTSLTIQCQVDSQVTMMFWYRQQPGQSLTLIATANQGSEATYESGFVIDKFPISRPNLTFSTLTVSNMSPEDSSIYLCSVEHSGGGPEAFFGQGTRLTVV.

This clone was seen more than once but under ten times. This chain uses TRBV6-4 with TRBJ1-3; perhaps TRBD1 as D (5 bases). CDR3 length: 17 amino acids. V lost 0 bases and J 0 bases, leaving 12 bases between the germline ends. Germline CDR1 MRHNA, CDR2 SNTAGT. CDR3 sequence (DNA): TGTGCCAGCAGTGACTCACCGACAGACTGCTCTGGAAACACCATATATTTT. Translating gives CASSDSPTDCSGNTIYF.

CDR3 sequence: CASSLLGATSGANVLTF. For the CDR3, the DNA is TGCGCCAGCAGCTTACTTGGGGCGACCTCTGGGGCCAACGTCCTGACTTTC. The chain has TRBV5-1 and TRBJ2-6, with D possibly matching TRBD1 (5 bases). CDR1 and CDR2 from the germline V gene are SGHRS and YFSETQ. This CDR3 is built from 17 residues. The germline V and J ends were trimmed by 2 bases and 0 bases, with 12 bases remaining between them.